The 13 T cell receptor beta chains presented below share a single source sample, sequenced in a study of CD8+ T cells in alopecia areata. After isolation, RNA underwent reverse transcription to generate cDNA as the sequencing template. Libraries were prepared by immunoSEQ multiplex PCR; TCRdb keeps only in-frame clonotypes and omits some of them. The table lists some 210,000 clones, around 62% of them singletons. Sequenced material: CD4+ T cells sorted from blood, taken at week 0. These receptor sequences come from a human donor with alopecia areata.

J is TRBJ2-3 and V is TRBV25-1, with a possible D match to TRBD1 (6 bases). Germline-derived CDR1 and CDR2 are MGHDK and SYGVNS. The CDR3 loop spans 14 amino acids. Trimming left V 3 bases short and J 3 bases short, with 10 bases between. CDR3 sequence: CASSDWQGTDTQYF. The DNA for the CDR3 is TGTGCCAGCAGTGACTGGCAGGGGACAGATACGCAGTATTTT.

This clone was observed at least ten times. The chain couples TRBV7-9 to TRBJ2-3; tentative D call: TRBD2 (5 bases). Germline assignment: CDR1 SEHNR and CDR2 FQNEAQ (reference sequence). The CDR3 consists of 14 residues. With 2 bases removed from V and 4 bases from J, the gap between germline ends came to 10 bases. CDR3 residues: CASSLRGQSDTQYF. The CDR3, as DNA: TGTGCCAGCAGCTTAAGAGGGCAGTCAGATACGCAGTATTTT.

This chain uses TRBV7-2 with TRBJ2-1; 7 positions agree with TRBD1. In germline, CDR1 is SGHTA, CDR2 FQGNSA. V trimming: 3 bases; J trimming: 1 base; junction bases outside the gene matches: 3. The CDR3 spans 15 residues. CDR3 sequence: CASSFPGQSYNEQFF. As DNA, the CDR3 is TGTGCCAGCAGCTTCCCGGGACAGTCCTACAATGAGCAGTTCTTC.

The chain joins TRBV2 to TRBJ2-7; D possibly matches TRBD1 or TRBD2 (5 bases each). V was trimmed by 8 bases and J by 6 bases, leaving 32 bases between them. CDR1 SNHLY and CDR2 FYNNEI come from the germline V gene. The length of the CDR3 is 18 residues. CDR3 in DNA: TGTGCCAGCCAGATAAGACTAAGGACAAAGTGGAGTAAAGGCGAGCAGTACTTC. Translating gives CASQIRLRTKWSKGEQYF. The complete variable domain, with remaining parts taken from reference TRBV2 and TRBJ2-7, reads EPEVTQTPSHQVTQMGQEVILRCVPISNHLYFYWYRQILGQKVEFLVSFYNNEISEKSEIFDDQFSVERPDGSNFTLKIRSTKLEDSAMYFCASQIRLRTKWSKGEQYFGPGTRLTVT.

This clone was recorded a few times. The J gene is TRBJ1-2, the V gene TRBV7-9; D is unclear. The CDR3 is made up of 17 amino acids. Germline-derived CDR1 and CDR2 are SEHNR and FQNEAQ (reference sequence). V was clipped by 0 bases and J by 4 bases, with 18 bases between them. The CDR3: CASSLAEADRGGYGYTF. CDR3 sequence (DNA): TGTGCCAGCAGCTTAGCGGAGGCGGACCGGGGTGGCTATGGCTACACCTTC.

The rearrangement uses TRBV30 and TRBJ2-7; D remains ambiguous. The CDR3 contains 13 residues. Germline assignment: CDR1 GTSNPN and CDR2 SVGIG (reference sequence). The germline V and J ends were trimmed by 2 bases and 3 bases, with 11 bases remaining between them. Here the CDR3 DNA reads TGTGCCTGGAGTTCACCGTCGGGCTACGAGCAGTACTTC. Its translation: CAWSSPSGYEQYF.

The chain couples TRBV7-9 to TRBJ2-3, with D hard to call. V was clipped by 0 bases and J by 3 bases, with 10 bases between them. Germline V lookup: CDR1 SEHNR, CDR2 FQNEAQ (reference sequence). The CDR3 has 15 residues. The CDR3 sequence: CASSLASVATDTQYF. CDR3 bases: TGTGCCAGCAGCTTAGCATCCGTGGCGACAGATACGCAGTATTTT.

This chain connects TRBV5-4 to TRBJ1-5; D uncertain. The germline V gene encodes CDR1 SGHNT and CDR2 YYREEE (reference sequence). CDR3 length: 16 residues. Trimming stripped 4 bases from V and 0 bases from J, with 14 bases between. CDR3 loop: CASSRGGRGSNQPQHF. The CDR3 DNA follows: TGTGCCAGCAGCCGAGGAGGGCGGGGTAGCAATCAGCCCCAGCATTTT.

The V call is TRBV29-1, the J call TRBJ2-5; either TRBD1 or TRBD2 may fit D (7 bases each). This CDR3 is 15 amino acids long. The V and J ends lost 1 base and 9 bases respectively, with 21 bases between them. Looked up from germline, CDR1 is SQVTM and CDR2 is ANQGSEA. The CDR3 loop reads CSVEGLQGGLIAQYF. DNA for the CDR3: TGCAGCGTTGAAGGTCTGCAGGGGGGGTTGATAGCCCAGTACTTC.

This chain links TRBV19 with TRBJ2-1, with D tentatively TRBD2 (6 bases). With 2 bases removed from V and 6 bases from J, the gap between germline ends came to 11 bases. This CDR3 has 14 residues. Germline V gives CDR1 LNHDA, CDR2 SQIVND (reference sequence). CDR3: CASSIRSGGNEQFF. The CDR3 nucleotides read TGTGCCAGTAGTATAAGGTCCGGGGGCAATGAGCAGTTCTTC.

The J gene is TRBJ2-1, the V gene TRBV4-2, with 11 bases lining up with TRBD2. The CDR3 is 16 amino acids. With 4 bases clipped from V and 5 bases from J, the junction kept 7 bases outside the gene matches. The V gene's germline CDR1 is LGHNA and CDR2 YNFKEQ. The CDR3 reads CASSRRGLAANNEQFF. The DNA of the CDR3 is TGTGCCAGCAGCCGGAGGGGACTAGCGGCAAACAATGAGCAGTTCTTC.

The chain employs TRBV5-4 and TRBJ2-1; tentative D call: TRBD1 (6 bases). This CDR3 comprises 14 residues. V was trimmed by 4 bases and J by 0 bases, leaving 8 bases between them. The V gene's germline CDR1 is SGHNT and CDR2 YYREEE (reference sequence). CDR3 DNA sequence: TGTGCCAGCAGCATACAGGGCTCCTACAATGAGCAGTTCTTC. Protein product: CASSIQGSYNEQFF.

The chain carries TRBV18 and TRBJ2-7, with no clear D. Germline-derived CDR1 and CDR2 are KGHSH and LQKENI. CDR3 size: 17 residues. Trimming removed 2 bases from V and 7 bases from J, with 24 bases in between. In DNA form, the CDR3 reads TGTGCCAGCTCACCAACAGAACAGCTGACATCCTTTGGGGAGCAGTACTTC. This sequence encodes CASSPTEQLTSFGEQYF.